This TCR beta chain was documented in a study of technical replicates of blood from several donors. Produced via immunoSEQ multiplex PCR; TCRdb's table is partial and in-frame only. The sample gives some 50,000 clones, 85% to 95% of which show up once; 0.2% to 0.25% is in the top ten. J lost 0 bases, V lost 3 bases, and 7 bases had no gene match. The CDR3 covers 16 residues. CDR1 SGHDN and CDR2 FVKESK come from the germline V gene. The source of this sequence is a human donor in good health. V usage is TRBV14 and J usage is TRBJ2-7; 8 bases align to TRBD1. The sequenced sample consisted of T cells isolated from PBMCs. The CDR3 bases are TGTGCCAGCAGCCAGGGGATTGGACAGGGCTCCTACGAGCAGTACTTC. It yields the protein CASSQGIGQGSYEQYF.